This TCR beta chain was observed in a study of cytotoxic CD8 clonotypes in ibrutinib-treated CLL (dated by TCRdb to about 2021). Regarding the complete study: In this cohort, more than 14 patients were treatment-naive and approximately ten were relapsed/refractory, while some 18 had unmutated IGHV. Longitudinal samples were available for about 30% of the 86 trial participants. Cryopreserved peripheral blood mononuclear cells were collected before treatment, at response, and at either disease progression or sustained remission. Partial responses were observed in approximately 24 patients and complete responses in 2; after a median follow-up of 68 months, remission was maintained in approximately 14 patients and progression was observed in about twelve. On average, each sample yielded 255,043 productive templates and 85,000 to 95,000 productive rearrangements. Samples at response were collected after a median of 12 months of treatment, with a range of roughly 6 to 40 months. Every remission and progressive disease sample was obtained while ibrutinib was still being received by the patients. Study-wide findings and limitations: Baseline clonality was found to be higher than that of age-matched healthy donors and was strongly correlated with circulating CD8+ T-cell counts. Clonality rose at ibrutinib response, remained stable during sustained remission, and dropped back toward baseline at progression. Public clonotypes were rare and either shrank or stayed stable during treatment, and the rise in clonality at ibrutinib response reflected expansion of private clonotypes. Sampling times were not matched between sustained-remission and progressing patients, and lymph node repertoires were not studied.

For this clone: Which antigen it targets is not known. Nothing much larger sits one base from this clone, and base qualities are not available.

A MiSeq instrument was used for deep resolution sequencing, which targeted depths ranging from 1 in 1 million up to 1 in 200,000 T cells, with coverage averaging 10x for each clonotype. The immunoSEQ hsTCRB Kit was used to generate the TCR beta libraries. On the study's bioinformatics: Data were analyzed with ImmunoSEQ Data Assistant and ImmunoSEQ Analyzer, with V, D and J genes assigned per IMGT definitions. Clonality was computed as one minus normalized Shannon entropy of productive rearrangement frequencies, ranging from 0 to 1. Only overrepresented clonotypes making up at least 0.05% of the repertoire of each patient were included in the public clonotype analysis. Repertoires from some twelve age-matched healthy donors in immuneACCESS were used as clonality controls. Imported from immuneACCESS, the table was reduced by TCRdb to in-frame sequences with V and J called. These copies leave out some clones; in studies compared against another copy, an unresolved V gene accounts for under half, and the cause of the remainder is not known. V, J and clone size were drawn from that table, and D and trimming were deduced from the DNA. The sample table holds more than 200,000 clones, of which approximately 75% were seen once. The ten largest clones capture around 10% of the sample.

The meaning of the sample's time point label: approximately 11 months on ibrutinib. Approximately 2 micrograms of genomic DNA were extracted from cryopreserved PBMCs for TCR beta library preparation. Longitudinal blood samples from CLL patients on ibrutinib monotherapy underwent high-throughput TCR beta sequencing. The patients took part in an open-label, single-center phase 2 trial of ibrutinib monotherapy. The germline V gene provides CDR1 KGHSH and CDR2 LQKENI. From the cysteine through the phenylalanine, the CDR3 covers 15 amino acids. The sequence is cut down to CDR3 DNA, 45 bases in frame from base 1. Ends trimmed: V by 3 bases, J by 4 bases; bases unmatched to a gene: 4.

The sequence derives from a human donor with chronic lymphocytic leukemia. The sequenced sample was PBMCs, obtained after 12 months of ibrutinib treatment. Here the chain combines TRBV18 and TRBJ2-7; TRBD2 aligns with 12 central bases. The CDR3 protein sequence reads: CASSPTSGSPYEQYF. The DNA is TGTGCCAGCTCACCGACTAGCGGGAGTCCTTACGAGCAGTACTTC.